Listed below are T cell receptor beta chains from one sample, sequenced in a study of T cell responses to AZD1222 COVID-19 vaccine. Using immunoSEQ multiplex PCR, the repertoire was profiled, and TCRdb retains in-frame clones only, with some absent. The sample lists roughly 160,000 clones, 90% occurring once. The specimen was peripheral blood, collected on day 0 of AZD1222 vaccination. The receptor set was obtained from an adult in good health. The CDR3 runs from the conserved cysteine through the conserved F or W. D genes are given only for firm matches. Not all rows give a size; the values are once, few, many and, for expanded clones, a class.

clone size: NA; CDR3 length: 14; V gene: TRBV6-5; J gene: TRBJ2-5; D gene: TRBD2; CDR3 protein: CASSWTSGQETQYF; CDR3 DNA: TGTGCCAGCAGTTGGACTAGCGGACAAGAGACCCAGTACTTC
clone size: NA; CDR3 length: 14; V gene: TRBV27; J gene: TRBJ1-5; D gene: NA; CDR3 protein: CASSFGAGSQPQHF; CDR3 DNA: TGTGCCAGCAGCTTTGGGGCGGGAAGTCAGCCCCAGCATTTT
clone size: once; CDR3 length: 13; V gene: TRBV14; J gene: TRBJ2-7; D gene: NA; CDR3 protein: CASSQHTPYEQYF; CDR3 DNA: TGTGCCAGCAGCCAACATACACCTTACGAGCAGTACTTC
clone size: NA; CDR3 length: 14; V gene: TRBV3-1/TRBV3-2; J gene: TRBJ1-1; D gene: NA; CDR3 protein: CASSLNTGNTEAFF; CDR3 DNA: TGTGCCAGCAGCCTCAACACAGGGAACACTGAAGCTTTCTTT
clone size: NA; CDR3 length: 13; V gene: TRBV30; J gene: TRBJ2-7; D gene: TRBD1; CDR3 protein: CAWKRQGSYEQYF; CDR3 DNA: TGTGCCTGGAAGCGACAGGGCTCCTACGAGCAGTACTTC
clone size: NA; CDR3 length: 12; V gene: TRBV30; J gene: TRBJ1-1; D gene: NA; CDR3 protein: CAWRRRAQEAFF; CDR3 DNA: TGTGCCTGGAGGAGGCGGGCCCAAGAAGCTTTCTTT
clone size: NA; CDR3 length: 17; V gene: TRBV9; J gene: TRBJ1-6; D gene: TRBD1; CDR3 protein: CASSPRLDRAYNSPLHF; CDR3 DNA: TGTGCCAGCAGCCCCCGCCTAGACAGGGCTTATAATTCACCCCTCCACTTT
clone size: NA; CDR3 length: 16; V gene: TRBV15; J gene: TRBJ1-4; D gene: NA; CDR3 protein: CATSGGARTYGEKLFF; CDR3 DNA: TGTGCCACCAGCGGCGGGGCCCGTACGTATGGGGAAAAACTGTTTTTT
clone size: NA; CDR3 length: 13; V gene: TRBV12-3/TRBV12-4; J gene: TRBJ1-1; D gene: TRBD1; CDR3 protein: CASSRGTVTEAFF; CDR3 DNA: TGTGCCAGCAGCCGTGGGACAGTCACTGAAGCTTTCTTT
clone size: NA; CDR3 length: 14; V gene: TRBV6-5; J gene: TRBJ1-1; D gene: NA; CDR3 protein: CASMDLGRVTEAFF; CDR3 DNA: TGTGCCAGCATGGATTTGGGCCGAGTAACTGAAGCTTTCTTT
clone size: NA; CDR3 length: 15; V gene: TRBV28; J gene: TRBJ1-5; D gene: TRBD1; CDR3 protein: CASSSQGSSNQPQHF; CDR3 DNA: TGTGCCAGCAGTTCACAGGGGTCTAGCAATCAGCCCCAGCATTTT
clone size: NA; CDR3 length: 15; V gene: TRBV7-9; J gene: TRBJ2-3; D gene: TRBD2; CDR3 protein: CASNPGTSGGDTQYF; CDR3 DNA: TGTGCCAGCAACCCCGGGACTAGCGGCGGAGATACGCAGTATTTT
clone size: NA; CDR3 length: 16; V gene: TRBV2; J gene: TRBJ2-7; D gene: TRBD2; CDR3 protein: CASSESPGTSGGEQYF; CDR3 DNA: TGTGCCAGCAGTGAATCGCCAGGGACTAGCGGGGGCGAGCAGTACTTC
clone size: NA; CDR3 length: 13; V gene: TRBV2; J gene: TRBJ1-5; D gene: NA; CDR3 protein: CASRITENQPQHF; CDR3 DNA: TGTGCCAGCAGGATAACAGAGAATCAGCCCCAGCATTTT
clone size: NA; CDR3 length: 14; V gene: TRBV5-5; J gene: TRBJ1-1; D gene: NA; CDR3 protein: CASSFPGGNTEAFF; CDR3 DNA: TGTGCCAGCAGCTTCCCCGGAGGCAACACTGAAGCTTTCTTT
clone size: NA; CDR3 length: 15; V gene: TRBV11-3; J gene: TRBJ1-3; D gene: NA; CDR3 protein: CASSFSGESGNTIYF; CDR3 DNA: TGTGCCAGCAGCTTTTCGGGGGAGTCTGGAAACACCATATATTTT
clone size: NA; CDR3 length: 14; V gene: TRBV5-1; J gene: TRBJ1-2; D gene: TRBD1; CDR3 protein: CASSFWDRTYGYTF; CDR3 DNA: TGCGCCAGCAGCTTTTGGGACAGGACCTATGGCTACACCTTT
clone size: NA; CDR3 length: 15; V gene: TRBV2; J gene: TRBJ2-5; D gene: TRBD1; CDR3 protein: CASRGTGVKQETQYF; CDR3 DNA: TGTGCCAGCAGGGGGACAGGGGTGAAGCAAGAGACCCAGTACTTC
clone size: NA; CDR3 length: 13; V gene: TRBV2; J gene: TRBJ1-2; D gene: NA; CDR3 protein: CASRRDNSYGYTF; CDR3 DNA: TGTGCCAGCAGGAGGGACAACAGCTATGGCTACACCTTC
clone size: NA; CDR3 length: 15; V gene: TRBV7-3; J gene: TRBJ2-3; D gene: TRBD1; CDR3 protein: CASSSTGGGTDTQYF; CDR3 DNA: TGTGCCAGCAGCTCAACAGGGGGTGGCACAGATACGCAGTATTTT
clone size: NA; CDR3 length: 17; V gene: TRBV6-4; J gene: TRBJ1-5; D gene: NA; CDR3 protein: CASSDSNSLGLNQPQHF; CDR3 DNA: TGTGCCAGCAGTGACTCGAATTCGCTGGGTCTCAATCAGCCCCAGCATTTT
clone size: NA; CDR3 length: 15; V gene: TRBV28; J gene: TRBJ2-5; D gene: NA; CDR3 protein: CASSLGNRVLETQYF; CDR3 DNA: TGTGCCAGCAGTTTAGGGAACAGGGTCTTAGAGACCCAGTACTTC
clone size: NA; CDR3 length: 16; V gene: TRBV4-3; J gene: TRBJ1-2; D gene: NA; CDR3 protein: CASSQRGWDLNYGYTF; CDR3 DNA: TGCGCCAGCAGCCAACGTGGTTGGGACCTTAACTATGGCTACACCTTC